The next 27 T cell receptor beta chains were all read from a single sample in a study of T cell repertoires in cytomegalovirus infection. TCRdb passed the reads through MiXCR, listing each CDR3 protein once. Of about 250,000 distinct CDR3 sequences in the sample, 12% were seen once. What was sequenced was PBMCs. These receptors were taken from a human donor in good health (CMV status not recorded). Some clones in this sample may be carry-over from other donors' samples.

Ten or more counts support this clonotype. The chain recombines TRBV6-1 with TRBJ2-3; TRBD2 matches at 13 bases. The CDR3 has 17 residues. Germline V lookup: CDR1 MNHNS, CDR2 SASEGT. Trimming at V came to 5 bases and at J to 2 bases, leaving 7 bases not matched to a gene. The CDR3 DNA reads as TGTGCCAGCAGTAGAAGGGGACTAGCGGGAAACACAGATACGCAGTATTTT. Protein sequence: CASSRRGLAGNTDTQYF.

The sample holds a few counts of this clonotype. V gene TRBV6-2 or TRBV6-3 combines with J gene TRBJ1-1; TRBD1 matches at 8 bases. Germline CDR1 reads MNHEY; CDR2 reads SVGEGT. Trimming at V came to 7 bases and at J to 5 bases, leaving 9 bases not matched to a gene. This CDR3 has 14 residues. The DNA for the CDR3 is TGTGCCAGCACCATGGACAGGGTAAGGACTGAAGCTTTCTTT. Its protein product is CASTMDRVRTEAFF.

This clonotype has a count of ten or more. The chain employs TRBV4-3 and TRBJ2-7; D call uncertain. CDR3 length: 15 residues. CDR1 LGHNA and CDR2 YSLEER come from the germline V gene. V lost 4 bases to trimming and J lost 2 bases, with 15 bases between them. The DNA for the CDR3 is TGCGCCAGCAGCCCAGACCAACTACTCCCCTACGAGCAGTACTTC. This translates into CASSPDQLLPYEQYF.

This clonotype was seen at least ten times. CDR3 DNA: TGTGCCAGCGCCCAAGGGGGAGTCGAGACCCAGTACTTC. This codes for CASAQGGVETQYF. This chain connects TRBV7-3 to TRBJ2-5, with D possibly being TRBD1 (6 bases). The CDR3 length is 13 residues. Trimming pared 8 bases from V and 5 bases from J, leaving 15 bases between. Germline V gene data show CDR1 as SGHTA and CDR2 as FQGTGA.

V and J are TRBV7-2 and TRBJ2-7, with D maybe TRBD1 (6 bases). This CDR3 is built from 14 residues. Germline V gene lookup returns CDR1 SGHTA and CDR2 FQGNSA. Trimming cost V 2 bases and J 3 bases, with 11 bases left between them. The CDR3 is CASSLTGQNYEQYF. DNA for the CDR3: TGTGCCAGCAGCTTAACCGGACAGAACTACGAGCAGTACTTC.

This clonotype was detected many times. The CDR3 reads CASRRPGQGRDTQYF. The CDR3 coding sequence is TGTGCCAGCAGACGACCGGGACAGGGGAGGGATACGCAGTATTTT. The chain recombines TRBV6-6 with TRBJ2-3, with TRBD1 matching over 10 bases. Germline values: CDR1 MNHNY, CDR2 SVGAGI (reference sequence). The junction had 9 bases not matched to a gene; V was cut back by 6 bases and J by 6 bases. The CDR3 extends over 15 amino acids.

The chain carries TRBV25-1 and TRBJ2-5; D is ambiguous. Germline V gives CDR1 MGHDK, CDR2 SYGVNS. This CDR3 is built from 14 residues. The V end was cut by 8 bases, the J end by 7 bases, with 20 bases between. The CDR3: CASAQVGAVGTQYF. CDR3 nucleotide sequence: TGTGCCAGCGCGCAGGTGGGCGCAGTCGGGACCCAGTACTTC.

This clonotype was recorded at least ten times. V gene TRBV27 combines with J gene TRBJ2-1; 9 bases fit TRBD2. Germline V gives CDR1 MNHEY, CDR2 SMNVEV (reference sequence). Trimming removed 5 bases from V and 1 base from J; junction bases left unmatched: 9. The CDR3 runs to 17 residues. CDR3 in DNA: TGTGCCAGCAGTCCCTTCAGCGGGGGGTCGTCCTACAATGAGCAGTTCTTC. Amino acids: CASSPFSGGSSYNEQFF.

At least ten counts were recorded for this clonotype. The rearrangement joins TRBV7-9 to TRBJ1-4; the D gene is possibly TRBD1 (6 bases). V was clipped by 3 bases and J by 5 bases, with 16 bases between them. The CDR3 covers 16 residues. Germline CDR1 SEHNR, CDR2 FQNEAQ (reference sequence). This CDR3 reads CASSFMGGGANEKLFF. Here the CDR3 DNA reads TGTGCCAGCAGCTTCATGGGAGGGGGAGCCAATGAAAAACTGTTTTTT.

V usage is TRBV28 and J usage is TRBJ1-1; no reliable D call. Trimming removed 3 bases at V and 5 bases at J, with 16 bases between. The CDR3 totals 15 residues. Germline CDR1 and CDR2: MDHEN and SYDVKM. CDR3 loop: CASSFGFSGRTEAFF. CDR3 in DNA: TGTGCCAGCAGTTTTGGATTCTCGGGAAGGACTGAAGCTTTCTTT.

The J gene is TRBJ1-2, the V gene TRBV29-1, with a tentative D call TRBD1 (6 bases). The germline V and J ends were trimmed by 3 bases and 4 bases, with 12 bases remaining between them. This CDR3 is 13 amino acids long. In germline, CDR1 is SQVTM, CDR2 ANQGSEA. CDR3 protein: CSVDTGGSYGYTF. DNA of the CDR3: TGCAGCGTTGATACGGGGGGCAGCTATGGCTACACCTTC.

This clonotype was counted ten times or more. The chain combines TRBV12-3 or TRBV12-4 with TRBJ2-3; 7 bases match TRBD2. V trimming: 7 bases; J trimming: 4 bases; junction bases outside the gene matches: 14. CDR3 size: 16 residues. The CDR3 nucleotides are TGTGCCAGCACCCCCCTGGGCGGGAGAGGGGCAGATACGCAGTATTTT. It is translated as CASTPLGGRGADTQYF.

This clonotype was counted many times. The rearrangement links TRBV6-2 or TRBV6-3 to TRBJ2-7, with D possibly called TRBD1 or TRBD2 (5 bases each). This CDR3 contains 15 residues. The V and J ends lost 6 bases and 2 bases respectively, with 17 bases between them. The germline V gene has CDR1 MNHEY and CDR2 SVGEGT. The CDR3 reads CASSLTGTATYEQYF. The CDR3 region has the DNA TGTGCCAGCAGCCTAACCGGGACGGCCACCTACGAGCAGTACTTC.

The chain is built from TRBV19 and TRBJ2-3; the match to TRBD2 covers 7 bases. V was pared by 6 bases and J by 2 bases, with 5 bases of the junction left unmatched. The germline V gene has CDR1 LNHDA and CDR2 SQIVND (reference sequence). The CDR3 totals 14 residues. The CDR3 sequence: CASREGGPTDTQYF. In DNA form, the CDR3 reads TGTGCCAGTAGGGAGGGAGGGCCCACAGATACGCAGTATTTT. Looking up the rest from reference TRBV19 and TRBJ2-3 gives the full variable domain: DGGITQSPKYLFRKEGQNVTLSCEQNLNHDAMYWYRQDPGQGLRLIYYSQIVNDFQKGDIAEGYSVSREKKESFPLTVTSAQKNPTAFYLCASREGGPTDTQYFGPGTRLTVL.

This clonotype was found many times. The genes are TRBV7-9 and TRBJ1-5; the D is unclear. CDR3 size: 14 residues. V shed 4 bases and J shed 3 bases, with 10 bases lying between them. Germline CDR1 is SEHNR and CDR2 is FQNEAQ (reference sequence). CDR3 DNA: TGTGCCAGCAGCTGGACGGAAGACAATCAGCCCCAGCATTTT. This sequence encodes CASSWTEDNQPQHF.

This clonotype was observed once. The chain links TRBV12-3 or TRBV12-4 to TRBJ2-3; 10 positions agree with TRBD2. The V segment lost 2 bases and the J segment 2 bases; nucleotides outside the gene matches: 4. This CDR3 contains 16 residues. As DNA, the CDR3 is TGTGCCAGCAGTTTATCTAGCGGGGGAAACACAGATACGCAGTATTTT. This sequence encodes CASSLSSGGNTDTQYF.

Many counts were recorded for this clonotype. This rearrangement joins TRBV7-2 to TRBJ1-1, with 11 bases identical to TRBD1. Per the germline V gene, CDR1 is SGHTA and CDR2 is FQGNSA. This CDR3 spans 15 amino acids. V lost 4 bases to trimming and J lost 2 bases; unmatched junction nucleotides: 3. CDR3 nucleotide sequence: TGTGCCAGCAGCTGGAGGACAGGGGGCAACACTGAAGCTTTCTTT. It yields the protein CASSWRTGGNTEAFF.

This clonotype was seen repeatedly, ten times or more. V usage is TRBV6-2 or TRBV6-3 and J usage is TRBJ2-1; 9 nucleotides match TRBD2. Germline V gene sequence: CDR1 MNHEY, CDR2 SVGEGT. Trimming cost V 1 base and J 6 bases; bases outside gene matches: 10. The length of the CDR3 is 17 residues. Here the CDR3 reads CASSYYGGRARGNEQFF. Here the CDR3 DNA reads TGTGCCAGCAGTTACTACGGCGGGAGGGCTAGGGGCAATGAGCAGTTCTTC.

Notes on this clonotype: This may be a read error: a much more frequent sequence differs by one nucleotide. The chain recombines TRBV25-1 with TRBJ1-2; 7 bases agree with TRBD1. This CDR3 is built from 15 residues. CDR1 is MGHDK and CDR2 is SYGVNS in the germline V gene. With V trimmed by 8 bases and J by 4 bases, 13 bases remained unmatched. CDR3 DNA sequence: TGTGCCAGCGGTGCACCGGGACAGCGTATCTATGGCTACACCTTC. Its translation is CASGAPGQRIYGYTF.

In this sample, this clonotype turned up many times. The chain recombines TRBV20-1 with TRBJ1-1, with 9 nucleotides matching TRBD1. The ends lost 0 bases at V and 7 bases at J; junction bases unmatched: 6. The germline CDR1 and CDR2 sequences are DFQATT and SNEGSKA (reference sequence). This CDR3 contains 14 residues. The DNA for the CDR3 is TGCAGTGCTAGAGATGACAGGGGGGGGCGTGAAGCTTTCTTT. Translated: CSARDDRGGREAFF.

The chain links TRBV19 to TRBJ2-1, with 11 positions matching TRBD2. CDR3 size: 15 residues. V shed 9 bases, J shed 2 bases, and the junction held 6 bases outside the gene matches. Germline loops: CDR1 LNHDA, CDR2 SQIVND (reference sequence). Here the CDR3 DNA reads TGTGCCAGCTCTAGCGGGAGGACTCCCTACAATGAGCAGTTCTTC. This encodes CASSSGRTPYNEQFF.

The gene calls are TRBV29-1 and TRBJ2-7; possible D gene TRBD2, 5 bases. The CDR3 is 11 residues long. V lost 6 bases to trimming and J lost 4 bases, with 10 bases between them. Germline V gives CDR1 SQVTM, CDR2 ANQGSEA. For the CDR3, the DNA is TGCAGCGTCGAATCGGGGTACGAGCAGTACTTC. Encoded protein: CSVESGYEQYF.

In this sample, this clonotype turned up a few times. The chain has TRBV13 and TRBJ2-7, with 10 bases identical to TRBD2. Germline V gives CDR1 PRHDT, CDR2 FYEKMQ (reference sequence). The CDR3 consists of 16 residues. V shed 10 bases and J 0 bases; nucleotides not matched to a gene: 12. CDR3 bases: TGTGCCATCTCAGCGTTTAGCGGGGGGAGCTCCTACGAGCAGTACTTC. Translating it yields CAISAFSGGSSYEQYF.

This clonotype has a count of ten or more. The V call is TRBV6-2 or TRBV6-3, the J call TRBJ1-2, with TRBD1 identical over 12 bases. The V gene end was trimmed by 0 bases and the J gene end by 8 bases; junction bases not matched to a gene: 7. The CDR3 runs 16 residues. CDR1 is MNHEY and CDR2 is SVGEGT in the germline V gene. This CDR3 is CASSYSRDRGRGGYTF. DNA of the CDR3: TGTGCCAGCAGTTACTCCAGGGACAGGGGGCGAGGAGGCTACACCTTC.

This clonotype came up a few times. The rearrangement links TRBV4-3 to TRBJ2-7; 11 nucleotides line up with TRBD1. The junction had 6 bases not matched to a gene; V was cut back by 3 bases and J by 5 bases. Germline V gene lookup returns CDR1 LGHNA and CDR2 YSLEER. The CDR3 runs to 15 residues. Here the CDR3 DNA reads TGCGCCAGCAGCCAGACCGGGACAGGGGGGCACGAGCAGTACTTC. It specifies CASSQTGTGGHEQYF.

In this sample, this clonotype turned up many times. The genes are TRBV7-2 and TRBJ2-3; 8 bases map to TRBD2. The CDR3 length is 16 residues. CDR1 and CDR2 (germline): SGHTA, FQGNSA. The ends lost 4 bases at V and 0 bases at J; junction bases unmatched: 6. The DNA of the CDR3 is TGTGCCAGCAGCTCCGGACTAGCAGCTAGCACAGATACGCAGTATTTT. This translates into CASSSGLAASTDTQYF.

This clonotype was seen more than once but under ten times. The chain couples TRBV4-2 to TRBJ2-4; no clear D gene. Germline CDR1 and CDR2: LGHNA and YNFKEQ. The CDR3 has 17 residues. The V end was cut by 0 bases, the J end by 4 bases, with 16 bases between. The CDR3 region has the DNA TGTGCCAGCAGCCAAGATATGGGCGGTGGATCAAAAAACATTCAGTACTTC. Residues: CASSQDMGGGSKNIQYF.